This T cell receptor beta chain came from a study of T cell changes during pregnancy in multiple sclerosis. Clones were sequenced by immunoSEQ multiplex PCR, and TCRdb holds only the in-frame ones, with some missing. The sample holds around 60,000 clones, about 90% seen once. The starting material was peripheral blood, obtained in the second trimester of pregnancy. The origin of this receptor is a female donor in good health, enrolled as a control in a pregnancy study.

CDR3 region: CASSLGQGWTEAFF. CDR3 DNA sequence: TGCGCCAGCAGCTTGGGACAGGGGTGGACTGAAGCTTTCTTT. The chain uses TRBV5-1 and TRBJ1-1; the match to TRBD1 covers 8 bases. Looked up from germline, CDR1 is SGHRS and CDR2 is YFSETQ. The V segment lost 0 bases and the J segment 5 bases; nucleotides outside the gene matches: 3. The CDR3 runs 14 residues.